This T cell receptor beta chain was sequenced in a study of T-cell memory formation after mild COVID-19. Constant-segment primers were used for 5'RACE, and the resulting TCR alpha and TCR beta cDNA libraries carried sample barcodes and UMIs. MiXCR, run by TCRdb on the 5' RACE reads, gives a single entry per CDR3 protein. Of a few hundred thousand distinct CDR3 sequences detected, around 28% appear once; the ten largest clones hold approximately 15%. CDR3 length: 14 residues. After removal of 1 base from V and 6 bases from J, the junction contained 3 bases not matched to a gene. This clonotype was recorded a few times. Its target is not known. Study outcomes and limitations: CD4+ bias marked clones expanding day 15 to 37, unlike balanced contracting clones. The finding that pre-infection memory included some responding clones suggested that cross-reactive memory joined.

The sequencing input was PBMCs or a T cell subset sorted from them (not recorded which). The TCR comes from an adult woman who had mild COVID-19 (a few samples of this study predate the infection). Cell type and time point are not known. The chain recombines TRBV12-3 or TRBV12-4 with TRBJ2-7, with 10 bases lining up with TRBD1. CDR3 in DNA: TGTGCCAGCAGTTTAGTGGACAGGGGGTTCGAGCAGTACTTC. Amino acid sequence: CASSLVDRGFEQYF.